This record concerns one TCR beta chain sequence. Its antigen remains unknown. The entry originates in a study of graft-versus-host responses after intestinal transplantation. Overall study: Multivisceral, liver-intestinal, or isolated intestinal transplants were performed in recipients. Each recipient received anti-thymocyte globulin induction, then tacrolimus and steroids for approximately 3 years.

The protocol was immunoSEQ multiplex PCR, while the TCRdb copy is restricted to in-frame clones and leaves out a portion. The sample has some 14,000 clones, over 75% seen once. The CDR3 is 15 residues long. CDR1 MNHEY and CDR2 SVGAGI come from the germline V gene. V was pared by 5 bases and J by 3 bases, with 17 bases between. Study observations and caveats: Across patients carrying graft-donor T cell macrochimerism, allografts held high graft-versus-host to host-versus-graft clonal ratios. Detection of GvH clones occurred in recipient marrow, and some had their first appearance in ileum or blood.

The sample in question was bone marrow, obtained around 120 days after intestinal transplantation. J is TRBJ2-7 and V is TRBV6-5, with D possibly TRBD2 on 6 matching bases. This TCR derives from a human patient who received an intestinal transplant, so some T cells may come from the graft donor. The CDR3: CASSQLDWRVYEQYF. CDR3 coding DNA: TGTGCCAGCAGTCAGCTCGACTGGAGGGTCTACGAGCAGTACTTC.